The 23 T cell receptor beta chains below were found in one sample sequenced in a study of cytomegalovirus exposure and HLA in healthy donors. The primer mix had 60 Vbeta and 13 Jbeta primers. The repertoire was sequenced with immunoSEQ multiplex PCR; TCRdb's copy has only in-frame clones and lacks some. Of some 150,000 clones in the sample, roughly 80% were seen once. What was sequenced was PBMCs. The receptors shown here come from a man aged 18 to 29 in good health and CMV-seropositive.

This clone was detected a few times. The chain couples TRBV12-5 to TRBJ1-5, with 9 bases aligning to TRBD1. The germline V gene has CDR1 LGHNT and CDR2 FRNRAP. The CDR3 sequence is 16 residues long. With V trimmed by 0 bases and J by 6 bases, 6 bases remained unmatched. CDR3 region: CASGLVTGGLSQPQHF. The CDR3 bases are TGTGCTAGTGGTTTGGTGACAGGGGGGTTAAGTCAGCCCCAGCATTTT.

The chain carries TRBV4-1 and TRBJ2-1; 7 nucleotides line up with TRBD2. Germline V CDR1 and CDR2: MGHRA, YSYEKL. With 3 bases clipped from V and 5 bases from J, the junction kept 10 bases outside the gene matches. CDR3 size: 16 residues. CDR3 DNA sequence: TGCGCCAGCAGCCACCCGGGGCGGGAGAGGGACAATGAGCAGTTCTTC. Protein product: CASSHPGRERDNEQFF.

The V and J genes are TRBV11-2 and TRBJ2-7, with unresolved D. This CDR3 spans 11 amino acids. The V gene lost 6 bases and the J gene lost 5 bases, with 8 bases spanning the gap. Germline assignment: CDR1 SGHAT and CDR2 FQNNGV. CDR3 in DNA: TGTGCCAGCAGGGTCAGTCACGAGCAGTACTTC. It translates to CASRVSHEQYF.

This clone appeared a few times. The gene calls are TRBV9 and TRBJ1-1; tentatively, D is TRBD1 (6 bases). Germline lookup yields CDR1 SGDLS and CDR2 YYNGEE. Deletions cut 4 bases from V and 5 bases from J, with 12 bases between. The CDR3 loop spans 13 amino acids. In DNA form, the CDR3 reads TGTGCCAGCAGCTCCACAGGGCGGACTGAAGCTTTCTTT. Its translation: CASSSTGRTEAFF.

The chain has TRBV30 and TRBJ2-3, with TRBD1 matching over 7 bases. The CDR3 spans 13 residues. The germline V gene encodes CDR1 GTSNPN and CDR2 SVGIG (reference sequence). With 3 bases clipped from V and 3 bases from J, the junction kept 3 bases outside the gene matches. The CDR3 is CAWRRQGTDTQYF. The CDR3 DNA sequence: TGTGCCTGGAGGCGACAGGGAACAGATACGCAGTATTTT.

The CDR3 region is CASGLALDRGYTEAFF. In DNA, the CDR3 is TGTGCTAGTGGTTTGGCGTTAGACAGGGGATACACTGAAGCTTTCTTT. The chain employs TRBV12-5 and TRBJ1-1; 8 positions match TRBD1. CDR3 length: 16 amino acids. Trimming cost V 1 base and J 3 bases; bases outside gene matches: 7. Per the germline V gene, CDR1 is LGHNT and CDR2 is FRNRAP. Variable domain in full (rest from reference TRBV12-5 and TRBJ1-1): DARVTQTPRHKVTEMGQEVTMRCQPILGHNTVFWYRQTMMQGLELLAYFRNRAPLDDSGMPKDRFSAEMPDATLATLKIQPSEPRDSAVYFCASGLALDRGYTEAFFGQGTRLTVV.

Regarding this clone: The same CDR3 can be traced to other DNA sequences in this sample. The chain joins TRBV27 to TRBJ2-3; TRBD2 matches at 7 bases. The J segment lost 0 bases and the V segment lost 3 bases, leaving 0 bases of the junction unmatched. The CDR3 has 14 residues. Per germline, CDR1 MNHEY and CDR2 SMNVEV (reference sequence). CDR3: CASSFSGSTDTQYF. In DNA, the CDR3 is TGTGCCAGCAGTTTTAGCGGGAGCACAGATACGCAGTATTTT.

The rearrangement joins TRBV7-8 to TRBJ1-5; a possible D gene is TRBD1 (5 bases). This CDR3 is built from 15 residues. Germline CDR1 SGHVS, CDR2 FQNEAQ. Trimming shortened V by 3 bases and J by 0 bases, and 9 bases separated the two germline ends. This CDR3 is CASSFDRLSNQPQHF. CDR3 sequence (DNA): TGTGCCAGCAGCTTCGACAGACTTAGCAATCAGCCCCAGCATTTT.

The chain employs TRBV6-5 and TRBJ2-7, with 11 bases fitting TRBD2. Germline values: CDR1 MNHEY, CDR2 SVGAGI. Germline trimming cut 6 bases from V and 5 bases from J; bases unmatched to any gene: 6. This CDR3 has 14 amino acids. The CDR3 DNA follows: TGTGCCAGCAGAACACTAGCGGGAGTCGACGAGCAGTACTTC. Amino acid sequence: CASRTLAGVDEQYF.

The V gene is TRBV5-6, the J gene TRBJ2-2; TRBD1 matches 9 bases. CDR1 is SGHDT and CDR2 is YYEEEE in the germline V gene. Trimming took 0 bases from V and 4 from J; bases not matched to a gene: 4. CDR3 length equals 16 residues. The CDR3 sequence: CASSLADRGVTGELFF. CDR3 bases: TGTGCCAGCAGCTTGGCGGACAGGGGAGTCACCGGGGAGCTGTTTTTT.

The V call is TRBV19, the J call TRBJ1-6, with D perhaps TRBD1 (5 bases). The CDR3 totals 15 residues. From germline, CDR1 is LNHDA and CDR2 SQIVND (reference sequence). Trimming took off 5 bases at V and 6 bases at J, with 14 bases between the two ends. The CDR3 nucleotides read TGTGCCAGTAGTCCATCAGGGCGCACTAATTCACCCCTCCACTTT. Translation: CASSPSGRTNSPLHF.

This chain links TRBV6-5 with TRBJ1-3, with 10 bases lining up with TRBD1. The CDR3 runs to 15 residues. CDR1 and CDR2 from the germline V gene are MNHEY and SVGAGI. The trim removed 8 bases at V and 5 bases at J, leaving 9 bases unmatched. CDR3 sequence: CASLSRTGGRNTIYF. For the CDR3, the DNA is TGTGCCAGCCTATCCCGGACAGGGGGGAGAAACACCATATATTTT.

This sequence joins TRBV19 and TRBJ2-7; the match to TRBD2 covers 13 bases. The J segment lost 5 bases and the V segment lost 5 bases, leaving 0 bases of the junction unmatched. The CDR3 is 13 amino acids. Germline V CDR1 and CDR2: LNHDA, SQIVND (reference sequence). The CDR3 nucleotides read TGTGCCAGTAGTGGGACTAGCGGGAACGAGCAGTACTTC. Translating gives CASSGTSGNEQYF.

The rearrangement links TRBV13 to TRBJ2-5, with D possibly being TRBD2 (6 bases). CDR1 and CDR2 (germline): PRHDT, FYEKMQ (reference sequence). V dropped 5 bases and J dropped 2 bases, with 18 bases sitting between them. The CDR3 loop spans 16 amino acids. The CDR3 region has the DNA TGTGCCAGCAGCGGGACCTTGACTAGGAGGCAAGAGACCCAGTACTTC. Translation: CASSGTLTRRQETQYF.

This clone was observed a single time. V is TRBV5-4 and J is TRBJ2-3; 8 bases align to TRBD1. The junction had 4 bases not matched to a gene; V was cut back by 3 bases and J by 1 base. The CDR3 has 15 residues. CDR1 and CDR2 (germline): SGHNT, YYREEE (reference sequence). CDR3 DNA: TGTGCCAGCAGCTCGACAGGGGCCGGCACAGATACGCAGTATTTT. It encodes CASSSTGAGTDTQYF.

This clone was detected once. Other nucleotide sequences in the sample specify the same CDR3. The CDR3: CASSYGGEQFF. The CDR3, as DNA: TGTGCCAGCAGTTACGGCGGGGAGCAGTTCTTC. The gene calls are TRBV6-5 and TRBJ2-1; TRBD2 might be the D (5 bases). In germline, CDR1 is MNHEY, CDR2 SVGAGI. The CDR3 extends over 11 amino acids. V was pared by 2 bases and J by 10 bases, with 6 bases between.

CDR3 region: CASSYHRGLTYSNQPQHF. In DNA, the CDR3 is TGTGCCAGCAGTTACCACAGGGGGCTGACTTATAGCAATCAGCCCCAGCATTTT. This chain uses TRBV5-8 with TRBJ1-5, with TRBD1 identical over 9 bases. CDR1 and CDR2 from the germline V gene are SGHTS and YDEGEE. With 5 bases clipped from V and 0 bases from J, the junction kept 12 bases outside the gene matches. There are 18 residues in the CDR3.

The chain uses TRBV15 and TRBJ2-7, with 8 bases identical to TRBD1. V shed 0 bases, J shed 3 bases, and the junction held 10 bases outside the gene matches. The length of the CDR3 is 17 residues. Germline loops: CDR1 LNHNV, CDR2 YYDKDF (reference sequence). This CDR3 is CATSRDFHGTGVYEQYF. The CDR3 DNA reads as TGTGCCACCAGCAGAGACTTCCACGGGACAGGCGTCTACGAGCAGTACTTC. The variable domain in full, completed from reference TRBV15 and TRBJ2-7, reads DAMVIQNPRYQVTQFGKPVTLSCSQTLNHNVMYWYQQKSSQAPKLLFHYYDKDFNNEADTPDNFQSRRPNTSFCFLDIRSPGLGDTAMYLCATSRDFHGTGVYEQYFGPGTRLTVT.

The CDR3 spells CASSVGTAYGYTF. Written as DNA, the CDR3 is TGTGCCAGCAGCGTAGGGACAGCCTATGGCTACACCTTC. V and J are TRBV9 and TRBJ1-2, with D possibly TRBD1 on 6 matching bases. The CDR3 runs to 13 residues. Trimming left V 0 bases short and J 4 bases short, with 7 bases between. The germline gives CDR1 SGDLS, CDR2 YYNGEE.

The rearrangement joins TRBV5-4 to TRBJ2-5; no clear D. The CDR3 runs 14 residues. Germline lookup yields CDR1 SGHNT and CDR2 YYREEE (reference sequence). Trimming removed 4 bases from V and 3 bases from J, with 13 bases in between. CDR3 coding DNA: TGTGCCAGCAGCCCGCTGGAAAGCGAAGAGACCCAGTACTTC. Its protein product is CASSPLESEETQYF.

The chain has TRBV5-1 and TRBJ2-5; D gene ambiguous. This CDR3 has 15 amino acids. Germline assignment: CDR1 SGHRS and CDR2 YFSETQ. V was clipped by 4 bases and J by 5 bases, with 18 bases between them. The chain's CDR3 is CASSQPTIYRETQYF. In DNA, the CDR3 is TGCGCCAGCAGCCAACCGACAATATACCGTGAGACCCAGTACTTC.

The V gene is TRBV6-5, the J gene TRBJ2-1; tentatively, D is TRBD2 (5 bases). CDR3 length: 11 amino acids. CDR1 is MNHEY, CDR2 SVGAGI, per germline. With 5 bases removed from V and 10 bases from J, the gap between germline ends came to 9 bases. This CDR3 reads CASSTPSEQFF. The CDR3 nucleotides read TGTGCCAGCAGTACGCCTAGCGAGCAGTTCTTC.

The chain recombines TRBV9 with TRBJ1-5; weak D call: TRBD1 (6 bases). This CDR3 comprises 15 residues. CDR1 is SGDLS and CDR2 is YYNGEE in the germline V gene. The germline V and J ends were trimmed by 4 bases and 6 bases, with 17 bases remaining between them. CDR3 sequence: CASSISGGDGQPQHF. DNA for the CDR3: TGTGCCAGCAGCATATCGGGGGGCGATGGTCAGCCCCAGCATTTT.